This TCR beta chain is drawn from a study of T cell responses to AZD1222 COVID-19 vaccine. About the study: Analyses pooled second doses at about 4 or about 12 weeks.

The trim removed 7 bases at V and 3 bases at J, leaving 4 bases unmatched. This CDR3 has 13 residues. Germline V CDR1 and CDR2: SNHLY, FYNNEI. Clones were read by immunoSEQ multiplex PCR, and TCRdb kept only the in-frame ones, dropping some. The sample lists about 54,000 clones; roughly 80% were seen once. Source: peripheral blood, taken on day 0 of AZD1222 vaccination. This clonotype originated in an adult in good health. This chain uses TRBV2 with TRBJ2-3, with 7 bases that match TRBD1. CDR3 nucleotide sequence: TGTGCCAGCAACCCGGGACAGACAGATACGCAGTATTTT. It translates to CASNPGQTDTQYF.